This T cell receptor beta chain was recovered during a study of tumor-infiltrating lymphocytes in localized non-small cell lung cancer (dated by TCRdb to about 2021). Regarding the complete study: The cohort covered several histologies, both smokers and never-smokers, and patients whose samples were collected after neoadjuvant chemotherapy. Resected tumor tissue and uninvolved lung tissue described as non-adjacent to the tumor were contributed by each patient, with both tissues obtained from the same patient. TCR sequencing was one of several integrated assays, alongside flow cytometry, multiplex immunofluorescence, RNA-seq, exome sequencing and proteomics, applied to the same patients. The overall ICON cohort was composed of around 140 surgical patients with localized non-small cell lung cancer whose tumors were resected. A total of fewer than 60 patients were included in the paired tumor versus uninvolved lung comparison of immunoSEQ T-cell fraction.

A word on this clone: Its antigen is currently not known. Within one base of it there is no much larger clone, and no base qualities were kept.

The immunoSEQ assay used for TCR sequencing gave the T-cell fraction in both tumor and uninvolved lung tissue. The original pipeline was this. In the survival analysis, patients were divided into a high T-cell fraction group (upper tertile) and a low T-cell fraction group (lower two tertiles), and the two groups were compared using a log-rank test. A signed-rank test was used to test differences in T-cell fraction between paired tumor and uninvolved lung samples. The table comes from immuneACCESS by way of TCRdb, which keeps in-frame sequences with V and J called. Part of the clones is missing from these tables; in studies checked, under half for an unresolved V gene and the rest for unknown reasons. The V and J calls and clone size come from that table; D and trimming were worked out from the DNA. The sample profile shows roughly 7,000 clones; 74% of them were found once. The ten largest make up 6% to 8.5% of the sample.

General study outcomes and caveats: Because different assays used different pieces of the same tissue, intratumor heterogeneity could not be separated from technical variation. Because assay coverage varied across patients depending on available tissue quantity, TCR sequencing was performed for only a subset of the cohort. TCR-derived T-cell fraction did not differ between the flow cytometry-defined immunotypes IM1 (good prognosis) and IM2 (poor prognosis). TCRbeta sequencing supported higher T cell infiltration in tumors than in uninvolved lung tissue, consistent with immunofluorescence CD3 counts.

Enrollment in ICON was initiated in early 2016, and the last patient was enrolled in late 2018. A subcohort of some 80 patients provided fresh tumor and matched uninvolved tissue for in-depth immune analyses, with TCR sequencing among those analyses. DNA for TCR sequencing was isolated from bulk tissue, and no cell sorting was done. Including cysteine and phenylalanine, the CDR3 has 12 amino acids. Only the CDR3 part of the read is kept: 36 bases, read in frame from the first base. From a lookup of the germline V gene, CDR1 and CDR2 are MDHEN and SYDVKM. The germline ends are 8 bases apart after V is trimmed by 2 bases and J by 7 bases.

The sample consisted of uninvolved lung tissue not adjacent to the tumor. The V gene is TRBV28 and the J gene is TRBJ1-2; no confident D gene assignment can be made. This TCR derives from a human donor with non-small cell lung cancer. The DNA sequence is TGTGCCAGCAGTTTAACGGAGTTTGGCTACACCTTC. Protein translation: CASSLTEFGYTF.